This TCR beta chain was sequenced in a study of blood T cell repertoires in COVID-19. Turning to the study itself: The cDNA or gDNA used as material had been derived from T cells, B-cell-depleted T cells, or PBMCs.

V gave up 4 bases and J gave up 4 bases; unmatched junction bases: 9. The CDR3 length is 15 residues. In germline, CDR1 is MGHRA, CDR2 YSYEKL. The method was immunoSEQ multiplex PCR; TCRdb's version includes in-frame clones alone and lacks a portion of them. The sample holds about 210,000 clones, approximately 88% seen once. Participant-reported clinical history was the basis for cohort assignment. This sequence joins TRBV4-1 and TRBJ2-7, with 8 bases lining up with TRBD2. This sequence originates from a man between 18 and 29 years old with acute COVID-19. Sequenced sample: PBMCs or T cells enriched from blood (not recorded which). CDR3 nucleotide sequence: TGCGCCAGCAGCCTAACTCTAGCGGGCCTTTACGAGCAGTACTTC. Translated: CASSLTLAGLYEQYF.